Following are 25 T cell receptor beta chains from one sample sequenced in a study of response to subunit inactivated influenza vaccine. TCRdb fed the RT-PCR reads into MiXCR, producing one record per CDR3 protein. The sample has 500,000 to 600,000 distinct CDR3 sequences, around 13% seen once. The sequenced sample was PBMCs from blood, obtained 40 to 50 days after vaccination. Receptor source: a man aged 45-65 years who received an inactivated influenza vaccine.

The sample holds many counts of this clonotype. This rearrangement joins TRBV5-1 to TRBJ2-1, with 12 nucleotides matching TRBD1. Germline CDR1 and CDR2: SGHRS and YFSETQ. This CDR3 has 14 residues. The V gene end was trimmed by 4 bases and the J gene end by 9 bases; junction bases not matched to a gene: 5. The CDR3: CASSPGQGAGEQFF. The CDR3 DNA follows: TGCGCCAGCAGCCCGGGACAGGGGGCCGGTGAGCAGTTCTTC.

In this sample, this clonotype turned up a few times. J is TRBJ2-7 and V is TRBV7-9; 8 bases match TRBD2. V gave up 5 bases and J gave up 6 bases; unmatched junction bases: 9. The V gene's germline CDR1 is SEHNR and CDR2 FQNEAQ (reference sequence). The CDR3 is 14 residues long. The CDR3 coding sequence is TGTGCCAGCAGCCATGGGACTAGAGAGGCCGAGCAGTACTTC. Translated: CASSHGTREAEQYF.

The chain joins TRBV6-2 or TRBV6-3 to TRBJ2-2; D is unresolved. Germline V gene data show CDR1 as MNHEY and CDR2 as SVGEGT. V was cut by 7 bases and J by 6 bases, with 12 bases left in between. This CDR3 is built from 13 residues. CDR3 nucleotides: TGTGCCAGCAAAAAGGCGTACGCCGGGGAGCTGTTTTTT. Amino acid sequence: CASKKAYAGELFF.

This clonotype has only a few counts. The chain has TRBV5-6 and TRBJ2-1, with 7 bases fitting TRBD2. CDR3 length equals 15 residues. The trim removed 4 bases at V and 2 bases at J, leaving 6 bases unmatched. Germline lookup yields CDR1 SGHDT and CDR2 YYEEEE. In DNA form, the CDR3 reads TGTGCCAGCAGCATCGTTGGGGGGGCCTACAATGAGCAGTTCTTC. This gives the protein CASSIVGGAYNEQFF.

This clonotype was recorded a few times. V gene TRBV7-7 combines with J gene TRBJ2-1; D call uncertain. V dropped 5 bases and J dropped 0 bases, with 8 bases sitting between them. The length of the CDR3 is 14 residues. Germline CDR1 is SSHAT and CDR2 is FNYEAQ (reference sequence). The CDR3 coding sequence is TGTGCCAGCAGCGTCTCTAGCTCCTACAATGAGCAGTTCTTC. This encodes CASSVSSSYNEQFF.

The V and J genes are TRBV10-3 and TRBJ2-3; TRBD2 aligns across 7 bases. The CDR3 contains 15 residues. V shed 4 bases and J 4 bases; nucleotides not matched to a gene: 8. Germline-derived CDR1 and CDR2 are ENHRY and SYGVKD. As DNA, the CDR3 is TGTGCCATCAGTGGGGAGGGAATTGGGCCAGATACGCAGTATTTT. This sequence encodes CAISGEGIGPDTQYF.

This clonotype showed up many times. The gene calls are TRBV5-6 and TRBJ1-2; possibly TRBD1 for D (5 bases). The CDR3 contains 15 residues. Trimming took 1 base from V and 4 from J, leaving 14 bases between them. Germline loops: CDR1 SGHDT, CDR2 YYEEEE. Here the CDR3 reads CASSLRGQGIYGYTF. The CDR3 DNA sequence: TGTGCCAGCAGCTTGAGAGGTCAGGGTATCTATGGCTACACCTTC.

This clonotype was recorded many times. The chain employs TRBV10-3 and TRBJ1-1; D call uncertain. Germline assignment: CDR1 ENHRY and CDR2 SYGVKD. CDR3 length: 14 amino acids. V gave up 4 bases and J gave up 1 base, with 10 bases separating them. In DNA form, the CDR3 reads TGTGCCATCAGTGGAGAGAGGTCGAACACTGAAGCTTTCTTT. It translates to CAISGERSNTEAFF.

The chain's CDR3 is CSASSPGQETQYF. CDR3 DNA: TGCAGTGCTAGTTCCCCAGGACAAGAGACCCAGTACTTC. The chain recombines TRBV20-1 with TRBJ2-5; D is ambiguous. V lost 3 bases and J lost 2, with 10 bases in between. The CDR3 runs to 13 residues. Per the germline V gene, CDR1 is DFQATT and CDR2 is SNEGSKA (reference sequence).

The chain has TRBV28 and TRBJ2-1, with 7 bases lining up with TRBD2. The V and J ends lost 8 bases and 4 bases, in that order; junction bases with no gene match: 8. The V gene's germline CDR1 is MDHEN and CDR2 SYDVKM. The CDR3 sequence is 14 residues long. CDR3 sequence reads: CASGEGLKYNEQFF. Written as DNA, the CDR3 is TGTGCCAGCGGGGAGGGACTAAAGTACAATGAGCAGTTCTTC.

This clonotype was seen only a few times. The rearrangement joins TRBV20-1 to TRBJ2-6; D is possibly TRBD1 (6 bases). There are 15 residues in the CDR3. Germline V gives CDR1 DFQATT, CDR2 SNEGSKA (reference sequence). With 2 bases removed from V and 4 bases from J, the gap between germline ends came to 12 bases. DNA for the CDR3: TGCAGTGCTAGACAGGGGTCCCTCGGGGCCAACGTCCTGACTTTC. It is translated as CSARQGSLGANVLTF.

The V and J genes are TRBV27 and TRBJ1-1; 7 bases match TRBD1. The germline V gene encodes CDR1 MNHEY and CDR2 SMNVEV (reference sequence). V lost 0 bases and J lost 3; bases outside the gene matches: 1. This CDR3 has 14 amino acids. The CDR3 DNA is TGTGCCAGCAGTTTATCTAGGGGGCACACTGAAGCTTTCTTT. Protein product: CASSLSRGHTEAFF.

This clonotype has ten or more counts. The genes are TRBV12-3 or TRBV12-4 and TRBJ1-2; possibly TRBD1 for D (5 bases). The V end lost 8 bases, the J end lost 8 bases, and 21 bases lay between the germline ends. The length of the CDR3 is 14 residues. The CDR3 DNA is TGTGCCAGCTCGCGGACCCTCCGGGACCGAGGCTACACCTTC. This codes for CASSRTLRDRGYTF.

This clonotype was observed a few times. This rearrangement joins TRBV12-3 or TRBV12-4 to TRBJ2-7, with D possibly being TRBD2 (5 bases). V lost 6 bases to trimming and J lost 7 bases, with 22 bases between them. This CDR3 contains 15 residues. Here the CDR3 reads CASRRRTTTSGEQYF. The CDR3 nucleotides read TGTGCCAGCAGGCGCCGCACGACTACCTCGGGGGAGCAGTACTTC.

The chain uses TRBV4-3 and TRBJ2-1; TRBD2 agrees at 12 bases. The germline V gene encodes CDR1 LGHNA and CDR2 YSLEER. The CDR3 length is 16 residues. V lost 3 bases and J lost 9; bases outside the gene matches: 9. This CDR3 is CASSHLGLAGGPEQFF. CDR3 nucleotide sequence: TGCGCCAGCAGCCATTTGGGGCTAGCGGGAGGGCCTGAGCAGTTCTTC.

This clonotype was counted a few times. The V call is TRBV11-2, the J call TRBJ2-7; D uncertain. CDR1 SGHAT and CDR2 FQNNGV come from the germline V gene. CDR3 length equals 12 residues. V dropped 0 bases and J dropped 6 bases, with 6 bases sitting between them. As DNA, the CDR3 is TGTGCCAGCAGCTTAGAGAAAGGCGAGCAGTACTTC. Protein: CASSLEKGEQYF.

This rearrangement joins TRBV12-3 or TRBV12-4 to TRBJ1-2; D is possibly TRBD1 (5 bases). The ends were cut back, 4 bases at V and 6 bases at J, with 6 bases in the middle. The CDR3 totals 11 residues. The CDR3 loop reads CASSYRHGYTF. For the CDR3, the DNA is TGTGCCAGCAGTTACAGGCATGGCTACACCTTC.

This sequence joins TRBV20-1 and TRBJ2-2, with unresolved D. The germline V gene encodes CDR1 DFQATT and CDR2 SNEGSKA (reference sequence). V gave up 1 base and J gave up 1 base, with 7 bases separating them. This CDR3 spans 14 amino acids. The CDR3: CSARGAVNTGELFF. In nucleotides, the CDR3 is TGCAGTGCTAGAGGGGCCGTGAACACCGGGGAGCTGTTTTTT.

This clonotype was counted a few times. The chain uses TRBV10-2 and TRBJ1-2; a weak D match, TRBD1 (5 bases). The CDR3 runs to 14 residues. From germline, CDR1 is WSHSY and CDR2 SAAADI. V was clipped by 3 bases and J by 8 bases, with 16 bases between them. The CDR3: CASSEGVPGQGYTF. The CDR3 DNA sequence: TGCGCCAGCAGTGAAGGGGTCCCCGGACAAGGCTACACCTTC.

The chain combines TRBV12-3 or TRBV12-4 with TRBJ2-7, with no clear D. Trimming left V 2 bases short and J 0 bases short, with 8 bases between. The CDR3 extends over 14 amino acids. DNA for the CDR3: TGTGCCAGCAGTTTACTTCTCCCCTCCTACGAGCAGTACTTC. Protein: CASSLLLPSYEQYF.

The J gene is TRBJ2-1, the V gene TRBV9; D possibly corresponds to TRBD2 (5 bases). Germline lookup yields CDR1 SGDLS and CDR2 YYNGEE. The CDR3 has 14 residues. The V end was cut by 0 bases, the J end by 8 bases, with 12 bases between. The CDR3 DNA follows: TGTGCCAGCAGCGTAGGCGGTCCGAGGGATGAGCAGTTCTTC. Translated: CASSVGGPRDEQFF.

This clonotype occurred a few times. This chain links TRBV29-1 with TRBJ2-5, with 7 bases that match TRBD1. This CDR3 has 12 amino acids. Germline CDR1 SQVTM, CDR2 ANQGSEA. V lost 5 bases and J lost 4; bases outside the gene matches: 4. CDR3 protein: CSVRTGAETQYF. The CDR3 nucleotides read TGCAGCGTTAGGACAGGAGCAGAGACCCAGTACTTC.

The rearrangement joins TRBV12-3 or TRBV12-4 to TRBJ2-1; TRBD2 might be the D (7 bases). Between the trimmed V and J ends, which lost 5 bases and 7 bases, there was a span of 18 bases. This CDR3 spans 15 amino acids. The CDR3 sequence: CASSPLGGARNEQFF. CDR3 nucleotides: TGTGCCAGCAGTCCGTTGGGGGGGGCTAGAAATGAGCAGTTCTTC.

The V gene is TRBV7-9, the J gene TRBJ1-4; D is uncertain. V was cut by 5 bases and J by 6 bases, with 10 bases left in between. The CDR3 loop spans 13 amino acids. CDR1 is SEHNR and CDR2 is FQNEAQ in the germline V gene (reference sequence). The CDR3 reads CASSRPEDEKLFF. The CDR3 DNA follows: TGTGCCAGCAGCCGTCCCGAGGATGAAAAACTGTTTTTT.

This clonotype showed up just a few times. The V call is TRBV7-2, the J call TRBJ2-1; D is uncertain. CDR1 SGHTA and CDR2 FQGNSA come from the germline V gene. The CDR3 has 13 amino acids. The V end lost 7 bases, the J end lost 7 bases, and 14 bases lay between the germline ends. The CDR3 coding sequence is TGTGCCAGCAAACAGTTTACGGAGAATGAGCAGTTCTTC. It codes for CASKQFTENEQFF.